The entry below describes one T cell receptor (beta chain). As yet, its antigen is unknown. The data were taken from a study of T-cell memory formation after mild COVID-19. TCRdb passed the 5' RACE reads through MiXCR, listing each CDR3 protein once. The sample contains a few hundred thousand distinct CDR3 sequences, 28% of which appear only once. Study results and limitations: Some clones that responded were present in memory (sampled pre-infection), which suggests cross-reactive memory joined.

The CDR3 contains 19 residues. CDR1 is SGHTA and CDR2 is FQGNSA in the germline V gene. The ends lost 0 bases at V and 0 bases at J; junction bases unmatched: 10. V usage is TRBV7-2 and J usage is TRBJ2-5, with 10 positions matching TRBD2. The sequence was collected from an adult woman who had mild COVID-19 (a few samples of this study predate the infection). Cell type and time point are not known. The specimen sequenced was PBMCs or a T cell subset sorted from them (not recorded which). CDR3 DNA sequence: TGTGCCAGCAGCTTAGCCCGGCTAGCGGGGGCTCGGTACCAAGAGACCCAGTACTTC. This translates into CASSLARLAGARYQETQYF.